A selection of T cell receptor beta chains follows, all from one sample in a study of T cells after yellow fever vaccination. One entry per CDR3 protein, called by TCRdb with MiXCR from the 5' RACE reads. The sample includes hundreds of thousands of distinct CDR3 sequences, 17% of them seen just once. The specimen comprised PBMCs, sampled more than 4 days after the first yellow fever vaccination. Receptors were obtained from a young man who received the YFV17D yellow fever vaccine. Both conserved end residues are part of each CDR3. D genes are given only for firm matches. Clone size is shown for a subset of rows, as once, few, many or a class of expanded clone.

d_call	v_call	j_call	clone_size	cdr3_aa	cdr3_nt
.	TRBV7-3	TRBJ1-1	few	CASSTIPGKPINTEAFF	TGTGCCAGCAGCACCATACCGGGCAAACCGATTAACACTGAAGCTTTCTTT
.	TRBV29-1	TRBJ2-1	.	CSVVGGGAPSSYNEQFF	TGCAGCGTTGTGGGTGGGGGGGCCCCCAGCTCCTACAATGAGCAGTTCTTC
TRBD2	TRBV20-1	TRBJ2-3	.	CSARVRTETSGGAKDTQYF	TGCAGTGCTAGAGTCAGGACGGAGACTAGCGGGGGGGCGAAGGATACGCAGTATTTT
TRBD2	TRBV7-9	TRBJ2-3	few	CASSATGTSGPADTQYF	TGTGCCAGCAGCGCAACTGGGACTAGCGGTCCAGCAGATACGCAGTATTTT
.	TRBV5-6	TRBJ1-6	few	CASSSILWSVNSPLHF	TGTGCCAGCAGCTCCATCCTCTGGTCCGTGAATTCACCCCTCCACTTT
TRBD2	TRBV28	TRBJ2-5	few	CASSGGGLTRETQYF	TGTGCCAGCTCAGGCGGGGGGTTAACAAGAGAGACCCAGTACTTC
.	TRBV18	TRBJ2-3	.	CATGPRINTDTQYF	TGTGCCACCGGACCGCGGATAAACACAGATACGCAGTATTTT
.	TRBV9	TRBJ1-3	.	CASSADRRVSGNTIYF	TGTGCCAGCAGCGCCGACCGCAGAGTCTCTGGAAACACCATATATTTT
TRBD1	TRBV11-2	TRBJ2-6	.	CASSQETGTGSFGANVLTF	TGTGCCAGCAGCCAGGAGACCGGGACAGGGTCCTTCGGGGCCAACGTCCTGACTTTC
TRBD1	TRBV9	TRBJ1-5	.	CASSVGGTGAQPQHF	TGTGCCAGCAGCGTGGGCGGGACAGGGGCCCAGCCCCAGCATTTT
.	TRBV4-1	TRBJ1-5	.	CASSQDTGVYQPQHF	TGCGCCAGCAGCCAAGATACAGGTGTCTATCAGCCCCAGCATTTT
.	TRBV9	TRBJ1-6	.	CASSVFGSPLHF	TGTGCCAGCAGCGTGTTCGGATCACCCCTCCACTTT
.	TRBV7-2	TRBJ2-5	.	CASSLNAPETQYF	TGTGCCAGCAGCTTAAATGCTCCAGAGACCCAGTACTTC
TRBD1	TRBV27	TRBJ2-1	few	CASSLRQGAFNEQFF	TGTGCCAGCAGTTTACGGCAGGGGGCGTTTAATGAGCAGTTCTTC
.	TRBV10-3	TRBJ1-2	.	CAISERGGDGYTF	TGTGCCATCAGTGAGAGGGGGGGTGATGGCTACACCTTC
.	TRBV13	TRBJ2-2	few	CASSPARGKNTGELFF	TGTGCCAGCAGCCCCGCGCGGGGAAAGAACACCGGGGAGCTGTTTTTT
TRBD2	TRBV6-1	TRBJ2-7	.	CASSEGGTSGERQYF	TGTGCCAGCAGTGAAGGGGGGACTAGCGGTGAGAGGCAGTACTTC
.	TRBV5-1	TRBJ2-3	.	CASSLVLNQGSDTQYF	TGCGCCAGCAGCTTGGTCCTTAACCAGGGGTCAGATACGCAGTATTTT
TRBD2	TRBV19	TRBJ2-1	.	CASSLYRGGALPNNEQFF	TGTGCCAGTAGTTTATACCGGGGGGGGGCTCTTCCTAACAATGAGCAGTTCTTC
TRBD2	TRBV3-1	TRBJ2-1	few	CASSQDGTSQYNEQFF	TGTGCCAGCAGCCAAGATGGGACTAGCCAGTACAATGAGCAGTTCTTC
.	TRBV6-1	TRBJ1-1	.	CASTRDGLAEAFF	TGTGCCAGCACCCGGGATGGATTGGCTGAAGCTTTCTTT
.	TRBV21-1	TRBJ1-1	few	CATPGRTEAFF	TGTGCCACCCCAGGGAGAACTGAAGCTTTCTTT
.	TRBV5-1	TRBJ2-7	few	CASSYGRDNSYEQYF	TGCGCCAGCAGCTACGGCCGGGACAACTCCTACGAGCAGTACTTC
.	TRBV5-4	TRBJ1-2	many	CASSLSQSYGYTF	TGTGCCAGCAGCTTGTCCCAGAGCTATGGCTACACCTTC
TRBD2	TRBV28	TRBJ2-5	few	CASSLTGGMETQYF	TGTGCCAGCAGTTTAACCGGGGGGATGGAGACCCAGTACTTC
.	TRBV4-3	TRBJ1-2	.	CASSQGWGLHYGYTF	TGCGCCAGCAGCCAAGGTTGGGGTCTTCACTATGGCTACACCTTC
TRBD2	TRBV6-1	TRBJ2-5	few	CASSEPGLGRETQYF	TGTGCCAGCAGTGAGCCGGGACTAGGTCGAGAGACCCAGTACTTC
TRBD2	TRBV4-2	TRBJ2-2	.	CASSQVGLAGGLPGELFF	TGTGCCAGCAGCCAAGTGGGACTAGCGGGGGGGCTTCCCGGGGAGCTGTTTTTT
.	TRBV5-1	TRBJ2-3	many	CASSLSRGADTQYF	TGCGCCAGCAGCTTGAGTCGAGGGGCAGATACGCAGTATTTT
TRBD2	TRBV20-1	TRBJ2-1	few	CSAWASGGVSRFF	TGCAGTGCTTGGGCAAGCGGGGGGGTCTCTCGGTTCTTC
.	TRBV5-1	TRBJ1-1	few	CASSPLDILNTEAFF	TGCGCCAGCAGCCCGTTGGACATACTGAACACTGAAGCTTTCTTT
.	TRBV7-8	TRBJ2-3	.	CASSHPARAPSTDTQYF	TGTGCCAGCAGCCACCCAGCGCGTGCCCCTAGCACAGATACGCAGTATTTT
.	TRBV20-1	TRBJ2-5	.	CSARDLGRWETQYF	TGCAGTGCTAGAGATCTGGGACGATGGGAGACCCAGTACTTC
.	TRBV3-1	TRBJ1-6	many	CASSQGVDNSPLHF	TGTGCCAGCAGCCAAGGGGTGGATAATTCACCCCTCCACTTT
.	TRBV6-1	TRBJ2-7	few	CASRLQGQGEQYF	TGTGCCAGCAGGCTCCAGGGGCAGGGCGAGCAGTACTTC
TRBD2	TRBV30	TRBJ2-3	few	CAWSSGGDQYF	TGTGCCTGGAGTAGCGGGGGGGACCAGTATTTT
TRBD1	TRBV9	TRBJ2-3	.	CASSVQTGTGADTQYF	TGTGCCAGCAGCGTTCAAACGGGGACAGGGGCAGATACGCAGTATTTT
.	TRBV7-2	TRBJ2-3	few	CASSLKRLEGDTQYF	TGTGCCAGCAGCCTTAAACGTCTCGAGGGGGATACGCAGTATTTT
TRBD1	TRBV12-3/TRBV12-4	TRBJ1-2	few	CASLGQALIYGYTF	TGTGCCAGCCTGGGACAGGCCCTTATCTATGGCTACACCTTC
TRBD1	TRBV7-9	TRBJ2-4	.	CASSAGTGGENIQYF	TGTGCCAGCAGCGCCGGGACAGGGGGCGAAAACATTCAGTACTTC
.	TRBV4-3	TRBJ1-4	few	CASSPDHRSSNEKLFF	TGCGCCAGCAGCCCTGACCACAGGTCATCTAATGAAAAACTGTTTTTT
TRBD2	TRBV5-1	TRBJ2-1	few	CASSIGTSGYNEQFF	TGCGCCAGCAGCATTGGGACTAGCGGGTACAATGAGCAGTTCTTC
TRBD2	TRBV5-4	TRBJ2-7	few	CASSLSGTSVYEQYF	TGTGCCAGCAGCCTATCCGGGACTAGCGTCTACGAGCAGTACTTC
.	TRBV5-1	TRBJ2-5	.	CASSLLYGLGETQYF	TGCGCCAGCAGCTTGCTTTATGGGCTCGGAGAGACCCAGTACTTC